This T cell receptor beta chain was recorded in a study of blood T cell repertoires in COVID-19. Overall study: In each case, the material was cDNA or gDNA derived from T cells, B-cell-depleted T cells, or PBMCs.

Concerning this clone: This same CDR3 is encoded by further DNA sequences in the sample.

The assay was immunoSEQ multiplex PCR, and TCRdb's table has in-frame clones only and misses some. This table holds about 210,000 clones, approximately 80% found once. V gave up 1 base and J gave up 4 bases, with 5 bases separating them. CDR3 size: 14 residues. Looked up from germline, CDR1 is SEHNR and CDR2 is FQNEAQ (reference sequence). This sequence was found in a man aged 60 to 75 with COVID-19, enrolled during active disease. The material sequenced was peripheral blood. V usage is TRBV7-9 and J usage is TRBJ1-6, with D uncertain. The CDR3 protein is CASSLEQYNSPLHF. As DNA, the CDR3 is TGTGCCAGCAGCTTAGAACAGTATAATTCACCCCTCCACTTT.